This TCR beta chain was obtained from a study of T cell responses to AZD1222 COVID-19 vaccine (dated by TCRdb to the early 2020s). Describing the broader study: AZD1222 recipients whose second dose came at about 4 weeks and those whose second dose came at about 12 weeks were combined into one group, since spike-specific TCR depth and breadth did not differ between the two schedules. Trial participants were enrolled by age into 18-55, 56-69 and 70-plus year subgroups, with around 150, 28 and 57 TCR-sequenced participants respectively. A total of 230 to 250 trial participants underwent TCR sequencing, of whom about 210 received two doses of AZD1222 and some 26 received two doses of the MenACWY control vaccine.

About this clone: Its antigen specificity is not known. The input lacks base qualities; no much larger clone sits a single base away.

Points the paper makes about the study in general: Most participants were white British and females outnumbered males, and the authors suggested that clonal diversity may have been underestimated. Reportedly, close to half of the unique spike-specific TCRs recognized epitopes lying outside the regions that are mutated in the B.1.351 and B.1.1.7 variants. After two AZD1222 doses, spike-specific TCR breadth and depth were significantly higher than at day 0 and than in MenACWY recipients. Because no samples from the day 14 peak response were available, repertoires could be characterized only after the peak T cell response. Conclusions about previously exposed vaccinees are limited, since just six or seven AZD1222 recipients were seropositive for SARS-CoV-2 at baseline. In the small 56-69-year group, the increase in depth fell short of significance, most likely because of low power. The vaccine-associated CD4 TCRs covered the entire spike protein, and the dominant responses fell in regions 160-218 and 743-854.

CDR1 is given as ENHRY and CDR2 as SYGVKD, both from the germline V gene. The junction shows trimming of 2 bases on V and 1 base on J, plus 6 bases between the germline ends. Measured from the cysteine to the phenylalanine, the CDR3 is 15 residues long. Of all the DNA, just the CDR3 is kept, 45 bases in frame from base 1. The CDR3 regions of human TCRbeta chains were analyzed by immunosequencing. On the study's bioinformatics: TCRs in the repertoires were compared against a reference library of SARS-CoV-2-specific TCRs that had been generated with the MIRA antigen-specificity platform. Breadth was defined as the fraction of unique TCRs that were SARS-CoV-2-associated. Depth was defined as the fraction of total T cells that were SARS-CoV-2-associated. Each spike-specific TCR was assigned to its reactive spike region and to a CD4 or CD8 class using the MIRA data. Log10-transformed breadth and depth values were compared by one-way ANOVA with Sidak's multiple comparisons tests. Held by TCRdb, this immuneACCESS table contains in-frame sequences only and omits some clones. Under half of the omission traces to an unresolved V gene where checked; the cause of the rest is unknown. The V and J calls and clone size were taken over from that table, and D and trimming were inferred from the DNA. A total of about 140,000 clones appear in this sample, around 88% of them only once. Clones ranked in the top ten supply about 3.5% of the sample.

What the time point label conveys for this sample: baseline before first vaccination. The vaccinee samples were drawn from two UK trials, COV001 and COV002, one of which was a single-blind randomized controlled phase 2/3 trial testing AZD1222 (ChAdOx1 nCoV-19) in healthy adults. For TCRbeta chain sequencing, PBMC samples were collected from trial participants at day 0 and at day 28 after the second dose. Recombination joined TRBV10-3 with TRBJ2-6, with the identity of the D gene unclear. The sequences come from peripheral blood, collected on day 0 of AZD1222 vaccination. The sequence was obtained from an adult in good health. The nucleotide sequence reads TGTGCCATCAGTGAGCGTGGTTCTGGGGCCAACGTCCTGACTTTC. Translated, this is CAISERGSGANVLTF.